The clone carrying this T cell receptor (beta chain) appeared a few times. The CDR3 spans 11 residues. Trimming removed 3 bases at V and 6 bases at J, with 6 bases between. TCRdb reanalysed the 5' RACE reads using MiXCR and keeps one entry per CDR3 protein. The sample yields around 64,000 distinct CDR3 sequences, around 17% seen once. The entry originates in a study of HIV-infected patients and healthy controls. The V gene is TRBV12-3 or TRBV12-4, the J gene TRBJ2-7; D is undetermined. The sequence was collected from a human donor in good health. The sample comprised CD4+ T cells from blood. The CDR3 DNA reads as TGTGCCAGCAGTTTTCAGAGCGAGCAGTACTTC. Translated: CASSFQSEQYF.